Below, 19 T cell receptor beta chains from the same sample are listed, as sequenced in a study of early T cells in non-severe SARS-CoV-2 infection. MiXCR, applied by TCRdb to the 5' RACE reads, yields one record per CDR3 protein. The sample has approximately 120,000 distinct CDR3 sequences, under 15% seen once. The sample consisted of whole blood. The receptors were gathered from an adult who was a healthcare worker with PCR-confirmed SARS-CoV-2 infection or an uninfected control (not recorded which).

This clonotype came up once. V gene TRBV3-1 combines with J gene TRBJ2-7; tentatively, D is TRBD2 (5 bases). Germline V lookup: CDR1 LGHDT, CDR2 YNNKEL (reference sequence). Trimming removed 6 bases at V and 4 bases at J, with 7 bases between. This CDR3 spans 11 amino acids. This CDR3 is CASRRGYEQYF. CDR3 DNA: TGTGCCAGCAGACGGGGTTACGAGCAGTACTTC.

This clonotype has at least ten counts. This chain joins TRBV27 and TRBJ1-6, with 8 bases lining up with TRBD1. This CDR3 comprises 15 residues. J lost 8 bases, V lost 4 bases, and 7 bases had no gene match. In germline, CDR1 is MNHEY, CDR2 SMNVEV (reference sequence). CDR3 loop: CASSSITGGDSPLHF. The CDR3 DNA reads as TGTGCCAGCAGTTCTATTACAGGGGGGGATTCACCCCTCCACTTT.

This clonotype was seen repeatedly, ten times or more. The gene calls are TRBV11-3 and TRBJ1-1; maybe TRBD1 (6 bases). V was pared by 3 bases and J by 0 bases, with 14 bases between. The CDR3 runs to 16 residues. Germline assignment: CDR1 SGHNT and CDR2 YENEEA. CDR3 loop: CASSFYRAPMNTEAFF. CDR3 coding DNA: TGTGCCAGCAGCTTTTACAGGGCCCCCATGAACACTGAAGCTTTCTTT.

This clonotype was observed at least ten times. The rearrangement joins TRBV12-3 or TRBV12-4 to TRBJ1-2, with TRBD1 identical over 7 bases. The trim removed 6 bases at V and 7 bases at J, leaving 14 bases unmatched. This CDR3 is 15 amino acids long. The CDR3 spells CASSLVGQGVSGYTF. The CDR3 nucleotides read TGTGCCAGCAGCCTCGTGGGGCAGGGGGTCTCTGGCTACACCTTC.

This clonotype was detected only a few times. V usage is TRBV6-5 and J usage is TRBJ2-6; D is perhaps TRBD1 or TRBD2 (5 bases each). The germline gives CDR1 MNHEY, CDR2 SVGAGI. V shed 4 bases and J shed 0 bases, with 10 bases lying between them. The CDR3 runs to 16 residues. CDR3 nucleotides: TGTGCCAGCAGTTCTCCAGGGACCTCTGGGGCCAACGTCCTGACTTTC. Amino acids: CASSSPGTSGANVLTF.

The chain couples TRBV6-2 or TRBV6-3 to TRBJ2-3; 11 bases line up with TRBD2. Germline CDR1 MNHEY, CDR2 SVGEGT. Germline trimming cut 6 bases from V and 5 bases from J; bases unmatched to any gene: 10. This CDR3 spans 16 amino acids. The CDR3 DNA is TGTGCCAGCAGCCGCTCCGGTAGCGGGGGGGTAGATACGCAGTATTTT. This sequence encodes CASSRSGSGGVDTQYF.

V usage is TRBV20-1 and J usage is TRBJ1-6; no definite D call. The CDR3 spans 14 residues. The V gene lost 7 bases and the J gene lost 6 bases, with 16 bases spanning the gap. Looked up from germline, CDR1 is DFQATT and CDR2 is SNEGSKA (reference sequence). CDR3 in amino acids: CSVPTGSSNSPLHF. In DNA, the CDR3 is TGCAGTGTCCCGACGGGCAGTAGTAATTCACCCCTCCACTTT.

The chain carries TRBV12-3 or TRBV12-4 and TRBJ1-5; perhaps TRBD1 as D (6 bases). The V end lost 3 bases, the J end lost 7 bases, and 19 bases lay between the germline ends. The CDR3 consists of 16 residues. CDR3 DNA: TGTGCCAGCAGTTTTGGTGGCACAGGGCAAGGCCAGCCCCAGCATTTT. Its translation: CASSFGGTGQGQPQHF.

V usage is TRBV6-1 and J usage is TRBJ2-2; D remains ambiguous. The V gene lost 2 bases and the J gene lost 3 bases, with 4 bases spanning the gap. CDR1 is MNHNS, CDR2 SASEGT, per germline. The CDR3 length is 13 residues. This chain's CDR3 is CASSEFDTGELFF. CDR3 DNA: TGTGCCAGCAGTGAATTTGACACCGGGGAGCTGTTTTTT.

There are a few counts of this clonotype. V and J are TRBV7-9 and TRBJ2-1; 7 positions agree with TRBD2. There are 14 residues in the CDR3. V dropped 3 bases and J dropped 4; count of bases not matched to a gene: 3. Germline loops: CDR1 SEHNR, CDR2 FQNEAQ (reference sequence). The CDR3 loop is CASSLDGRYNEQFF. The DNA for the CDR3 is TGTGCCAGCAGCTTGGACGGGAGGTACAATGAGCAGTTCTTC. The full variable domain, in which reference TRBV7-9 and TRBJ2-1 provide the parts outside the CDR3, is DTGVSQNPRHKITKRGQNVTFRCDPISEHNRLYWYRQTLGQGPEFLTYFQNEAQLEKSRLLSDRFSAERPKGSFSTLEIQRTEQGDSAMYLCASSLDGRYNEQFFGPGTRLTVL.

This clonotype was seen a handful of times. This chain joins TRBV3-1 and TRBJ2-7, with D unresolved. Germline V gene data show CDR1 as LGHDT and CDR2 as YNNKEL (reference sequence). The CDR3 covers 12 residues. V lost 3 bases to trimming and J lost 1 base, with 4 bases between them. Here the CDR3 DNA reads TGTGCCAGCAGCCACACGTCCTACGAGCAGTACTTC. Protein: CASSHTSYEQYF.

In this sample, this clonotype turned up many times. The chain joins TRBV5-5 to TRBJ2-7; D gene ambiguous. V was pared by 4 bases and J by 5 bases, with 16 bases between. The CDR3 spans 14 residues. CDR1 and CDR2 from the germline V gene are SGHKS and YYEKEE (reference sequence). CDR3 nucleotide sequence: TGTGCCAGCAGCCCCCGGTGGTCTCGGGACGAGCAGTACTTC. It codes for CASSPRWSRDEQYF.

The genes are TRBV11-2 and TRBJ2-7; 12 nucleotides match TRBD2. From germline, CDR1 is SGHAT and CDR2 FQNNGV. The trim removed 1 base at V and 4 bases at J, leaving 2 bases unmatched. The CDR3 is 15 residues long. The CDR3 DNA is TGTGCCAGCAGCTTAGGACTAGCGGGGGTATACGAGCAGTACTTC. Its translation is CASSLGLAGVYEQYF.

This sequence joins TRBV19 and TRBJ2-3; D may be TRBD1 (6 bases). Trimming took off 4 bases at V and 4 bases at J, with 12 bases between the two ends. This CDR3 has 14 amino acids. Germline V CDR1 and CDR2: LNHDA, SQIVND (reference sequence). DNA of the CDR3: TGTGCCAGTAGTACCGGGACAAGAGCAGATACGCAGTATTTT. Translated: CASSTGTRADTQYF.

Regarding this clonotype: Sequence at one end of the junction differs from germline and may be a read error. CDR3 residues: CASSLQQGVAYEQHF. The CDR3 nucleotides read TGCGCCAGCAGCTTACAACAGGGGGTTGCCTACGAGCAGCACTTC. V usage is TRBV5-1 and J usage is TRBJ2-7, with 8 bases lining up with TRBD1. Per the germline V gene, CDR1 is SGHRS and CDR2 is YFSETQ. There are 15 residues in the CDR3.

This clonotype was detected a few times. The chain joins TRBV7-2 to TRBJ2-1, with unresolved D. This CDR3 comprises 13 residues. V dropped 11 bases and J dropped 4 bases, with 15 bases sitting between them. The germline V gene encodes CDR1 SGHTA and CDR2 FQGNSA. The CDR3 coding sequence is TGTGCCCAACGACCCGCATCATACAATGAGCAGTTCTTC. Translation gives CAQRPASYNEQFF.

The chain links TRBV20-1 to TRBJ1-4; D remains ambiguous. This CDR3 is 13 amino acids long. Germline V gene sequence: CDR1 DFQATT, CDR2 SNEGSKA (reference sequence). V gave up 7 bases and J gave up 7 bases, with 16 bases separating them. In DNA form, the CDR3 reads TGCAGTGATAGGCCTCCGGAGAGTGAAAAACTGTTTTTT. It codes for CSDRPPESEKLFF.

This clonotype was observed a few times. J is TRBJ2-1 and V is TRBV4-1; 8 bases agree with TRBD2. The CDR3 runs to 15 residues. Germline V gene lookup returns CDR1 MGHRA and CDR2 YSYEKL. V was clipped by 3 bases and J by 2 bases; unmatched bases: 3. For the CDR3, the DNA is TGCGCCAGCAGCCACGGGAGGGAGACCTACAATGAGCAGTTCTTC. Its protein product is CASSHGRETYNEQFF.

In its sample, this clonotype was seen a few times. This chain links TRBV10-2 with TRBJ1-1; D remains unclear. Trimming removed 8 bases at V and 0 bases at J, with 7 bases between. This CDR3 comprises 12 residues. In germline, CDR1 is WSHSY, CDR2 SAAADI. CDR3 region: CASGEVNTEAFF. CDR3 coding DNA: TGCGCCAGCGGCGAGGTGAACACTGAAGCTTTCTTT.